This T cell receptor (beta chain) was documented in a study of cytomegalovirus exposure and HLA in healthy donors. Trimming pared 3 bases from V and 2 bases from J, leaving 12 bases between. The CDR3 covers 15 residues. The germline gives CDR1 SGHTS, CDR2 YDEGEE. The PCR contained 60 Vbeta and 13 Jbeta primers. The assay was immunoSEQ multiplex PCR, and TCRdb's table has in-frame clones only and misses some. The table includes 100,000 to 150,000 clones, approximately 81% detected once. The source material was PBMCs. This sequence originates from a young man in good health and CMV-seropositive. The chain joins TRBV5-8 to TRBJ1-5, with D unclear. The CDR3 bases are TGTGCCAGCAGCTCTGGACTGGCCGGCAATCAGCCCCAGCATTTT. Its translation: CASSSGLAGNQPQHF.